Shown below are 31 T cell receptor beta chains from a single sample sequenced in a study of T cell responses to AZD1222 COVID-19 vaccine. TCRdb keeps only in-frame clones here, not all; method: immunoSEQ multiplex PCR. The table shows some 200,000 clones, with 90% to 95% occurring only once. Sample: peripheral blood, taken on day 0 of AZD1222 vaccination. These receptors were taken from an adult in good health.

This clone was found once. This rearrangement joins TRBV19 to TRBJ2-7; TRBD2 aligns across 8 bases. There are 13 residues in the CDR3. From germline, CDR1 is LNHDA and CDR2 SQIVND (reference sequence). The V gene end was trimmed by 6 bases and the J gene end by 2 bases; junction bases not matched to a gene: 3. For the CDR3, the DNA is TGTGCCAGTAGCGGGGGGGAAGCCTACGAGCAGTACTTC. Its protein is CASSGGEAYEQYF.

J is TRBJ1-1 and V is TRBV27; D is perhaps TRBD1 (5 bases). CDR1 is MNHEY, CDR2 SMNVEV, per germline (reference sequence). The CDR3 contains 14 residues. Trimming took 6 bases from V and 6 from J, leaving 17 bases between them. The CDR3 DNA reads TGTGCCAGCAGAGACAGCCTAAAAGCCGCTGAAGCTTTCTTT. Its translation is CASRDSLKAAEAFF.

This rearrangement joins TRBV19 to TRBJ1-5, with 8 bases aligning to TRBD1. This CDR3 region has 15 residues. Germline V gene data show CDR1 as LNHDA and CDR2 as SQIVND (reference sequence). After removal of 3 bases from V and 4 bases from J, the junction contained 5 bases not matched to a gene. CDR3 DNA: TGTGCCAGTAGTATCGACAGGGGAAGAAATCAGCCCCAGCATTTT. Its protein is CASSIDRGRNQPQHF.

This chain connects TRBV6-1 to TRBJ1-2; D is undetermined. With 0 bases removed from V and 3 bases from J, the gap between germline ends came to 14 bases. There are 16 residues in the CDR3. Germline CDR1 reads MNHNS; CDR2 reads SASEGT. CDR3 loop: CASSEALSTVYYGYTF. For the CDR3, the DNA is TGTGCCAGCAGTGAAGCCCTGAGTACAGTTTACTATGGCTACACCTTC.

The J gene is TRBJ1-5, the V gene TRBV7-2, with 10 bases identical to TRBD1. After removal of 4 bases from V and 5 bases from J, the junction contained 5 bases not matched to a gene. The CDR3 runs 15 residues. The germline CDR1 and CDR2 sequences are SGHTA and FQGNSA. CDR3 nucleotides: TGTGCCAGCAGCTGGGCGGGACAGGGGTATCAGCCCCAGCATTTT. Protein: CASSWAGQGYQPQHF.

This chain joins TRBV9 and TRBJ2-7, with D possibly TRBD2 on 5 matching bases. CDR1 and CDR2 (germline): SGDLS, YYNGEE. The CDR3 covers 14 residues. Trimming took 2 bases from V and 0 from J, leaving 9 bases between them. CDR3 nucleotide sequence: TGTGCCAGCAGCGTGGAGGCTGTCTCCTACGAGCAGTACTTC. It codes for CASSVEAVSYEQYF.

The chain joins TRBV10-2 to TRBJ2-5; the match to TRBD2 covers 11 bases. The CDR3 covers 15 residues. CDR1 and CDR2 (germline): WSHSY, SAAADI. J was trimmed by 1 base and V by 3 bases; bases with no gene match: 1. The CDR3 DNA reads TGCGCCAGCAGTGATAGCGGGGGGGCCCAAGAGACCCAGTACTTC. Encoded protein: CASSDSGGAQETQYF.

This sequence joins TRBV7-6 and TRBJ1-1; weak D call: TRBD1 (5 bases). In germline, CDR1 is SGHVS, CDR2 FNYEAQ. The V gene lost 5 bases and the J gene lost 1 base, with 14 bases spanning the gap. This CDR3 spans 15 amino acids. DNA of the CDR3: TGTGCCAGCAGCCCCCGGACAAATAGGAACACTGAAGCTTTCTTT. It specifies CASSPRTNRNTEAFF.

V usage is TRBV5-1 and J usage is TRBJ1-4; 7 nucleotides match TRBD1. This CDR3 spans 14 amino acids. The germline gives CDR1 SGHRS, CDR2 YFSETQ. V was clipped by 2 bases and J by 5 bases; unmatched bases: 3. The CDR3 DNA reads as TGCGCCAGCAGCTTCCAGGGGGGCAATGAAAAACTGTTTTTT. It is translated as CASSFQGGNEKLFF.

The rearrangement joins TRBV6-5 to TRBJ2-2; D is uncertain. In germline, CDR1 is MNHEY, CDR2 SVGAGI. V was cut by 7 bases and J by 2 bases, with 5 bases left in between. This CDR3 has 12 amino acids. CDR3 in DNA: TGTGCCAGCACCCTCAACACCGGGGAGCTGTTTTTT. The encoded protein is CASTLNTGELFF.

V and J are TRBV27 and TRBJ1-5; a weak D match, TRBD1 (5 bases). This CDR3 region has 15 residues. With 8 bases removed from V and 2 bases from J, the gap between germline ends came to 16 bases. CDR1 MNHEY and CDR2 SMNVEV come from the germline V gene (reference sequence). The CDR3 sequence: CASRFNGGGNQPQHF. The CDR3 bases are TGTGCCAGCCGATTTAATGGGGGAGGCAATCAGCCCCAGCATTTT.

The CDR3 bases are TGTGCCAGCAGCTTGGCGGGGACAGGGATTTACGAGCAGTACTTC. It yields the protein CASSLAGTGIYEQYF. This sequence joins TRBV5-5 and TRBJ2-7; 9 nucleotides match TRBD1. In germline, CDR1 is SGHKS, CDR2 YYEKEE (reference sequence). CDR3 length: 15 residues. The junction had 5 bases not matched to a gene; V was cut back by 0 bases and J by 4 bases.

This chain links TRBV5-6 with TRBJ1-5; tentative D call: TRBD1 (5 bases). Trimming removed 0 bases at V and 7 bases at J, with 11 bases between. The V gene's germline CDR1 is SGHDT and CDR2 YYEEEE. The CDR3 is 14 residues long. The CDR3 DNA reads TGTGCCAGCAGCTTGGGTGGGGCCGGACAGCCCCAGCATTTT. Translating gives CASSLGGAGQPQHF.

This chain joins TRBV6-5 and TRBJ1-2; D call uncertain. The CDR3 extends over 14 amino acids. From germline, CDR1 is MNHEY and CDR2 SVGAGI. V lost 4 bases and J lost 4, with 13 bases in between. CDR3: CASSSGPSIYGYTF. CDR3 DNA: TGTGCCAGCAGTTCCGGGCCGTCAATCTATGGCTACACCTTC.

This chain connects TRBV5-5 to TRBJ1-4; TRBD1 aligns across 9 bases. The trim removed 4 bases at V and 4 bases at J, leaving 5 bases unmatched. From germline, CDR1 is SGHKS and CDR2 YYEKEE (reference sequence). The CDR3 contains 15 residues. The CDR3 region has the DNA TGTGCCAGCAGCCGATCGACAGGGGGTAATGAAAAACTGTTTTTT. It is translated as CASSRSTGGNEKLFF.

J is TRBJ1-6 and V is TRBV2; 8 nucleotides line up with TRBD1. The CDR3 is 16 residues long. In germline, CDR1 is SNHLY, CDR2 FYNNEI. The trim removed 2 bases at V and 10 bases at J, leaving 10 bases unmatched. In DNA, the CDR3 is TGTGCCAGCAGTGAAAGGCCCGACAGGGGTGAGTCACCCCTCCACTTT. Its translation is CASSERPDRGESPLHF. Looking up the rest from reference TRBV2 and TRBJ1-6 gives the full variable domain: EPEVTQTPSHQVTQMGQEVILRCVPISNHLYFYWYRQILGQKVEFLVSFYNNEISEKSEIFDDQFSVERPDGSNFTLKIRSTKLEDSAMYFCASSERPDRGESPLHFGNGTRLTVT.

The count of this clone is one. This chain connects TRBV19 to TRBJ2-7; 9 nucleotides agree with TRBD1. The CDR3 totals 14 residues. Germline loops: CDR1 LNHDA, CDR2 SQIVND (reference sequence). J lost 5 bases, V lost 1 base, and 3 bases had no gene match. This chain's CDR3 is CASSIAGTGNEQYF. The CDR3 region has the DNA TGTGCCAGTAGTATAGCCGGGACAGGGAACGAGCAGTACTTC.

This chain links TRBV7-9 with TRBJ1-5, with D uncertain. The CDR3 consists of 15 residues. The V gene lost 1 base and the J gene lost 3 bases, with 10 bases spanning the gap. Germline loops: CDR1 SEHNR, CDR2 FQNEAQ (reference sequence). CDR3 in DNA: TGTGCCAGCAGCTTAGATGGTGGAGACAATCAGCCCCAGCATTTT. It yields the protein CASSLDGGDNQPQHF. Complete variable domain (other parts from reference TRBV7-9 and TRBJ1-5): DTGVSQNPRHKITKRGQNVTFRCDPISEHNRLYWYRQTLGQGPEFLTYFQNEAQLEKSRLLSDRFSAERPKGSFSTLEIQRTEQGDSAMYLCASSLDGGDNQPQHFGDGTRLSIL.

This clone was seen just once. The chain combines TRBV6-2 or TRBV6-3 with TRBJ2-1; D is perhaps TRBD2 (6 bases). CDR1 is MNHEY, CDR2 SVGEGT, per germline. CDR3 length: 12 residues. The germline V and J ends were trimmed by 4 bases and 12 bases, with 13 bases remaining between them. The CDR3 DNA follows: TGTGCCAGCAGTTTGGGACTCCCTTGGCAGTTCTTC. Translating it yields CASSLGLPWQFF.

This clone showed up just once. The genes are TRBV18 and TRBJ1-2; 7 bases agree with TRBD1. Trimming cost V 3 bases and J 8 bases; bases outside gene matches: 15. Germline lookup yields CDR1 KGHSH and CDR2 LQKENI. CDR3 length equals 16 residues. DNA of the CDR3: TGTGCCAGCTCACCCTCAAGGGAGGACAGGACGGGAGGCTACACCTTC. Protein: CASSPSREDRTGGYTF.

This clone has just one count. The chain has TRBV2 and TRBJ1-6, with D perhaps TRBD1 (5 bases). This CDR3 has 15 residues. Trimming shortened V by 6 bases and J by 0 bases, and 9 bases separated the two germline ends. Germline CDR1 SNHLY, CDR2 FYNNEI. CDR3 sequence (DNA): TGTGCCAGCAGGGGAGACAGCTCCTATAATTCACCCCTCCACTTT. Translation gives CASRGDSSYNSPLHF.

V gene TRBV19 combines with J gene TRBJ1-5; 7 bases line up with TRBD1. Germline assignment: CDR1 LNHDA and CDR2 SQIVND (reference sequence). The CDR3 totals 15 residues. The J segment lost 4 bases and the V segment lost 3 bases, leaving 6 bases of the junction unmatched. Here the CDR3 DNA reads TGTGCCAGTAGTATGACAGGGTGGGTTAATCAGCCCCAGCATTTT. This gives the protein CASSMTGWVNQPQHF.

The chain combines TRBV11-2 with TRBJ2-1; D is undetermined. The CDR3 is made up of 13 amino acids. Germline lookup yields CDR1 SGHAT and CDR2 FQNNGV. V was cut by 2 bases and J by 8 bases, with 10 bases left in between. The CDR3 protein is CASSLSPPDEQFF. CDR3 sequence (DNA): TGTGCCAGCAGCTTATCCCCCCCCGATGAGCAGTTCTTC.

The chain recombines TRBV18 with TRBJ1-2; tentatively, D is TRBD1 (6 bases). The CDR3 runs 16 residues. V was clipped by 3 bases and J by 2 bases, with 16 bases between them. The germline V gene encodes CDR1 KGHSH and CDR2 LQKENI. Written as DNA, the CDR3 is TGTGCCAGCTCACCTCGGGCGGGGGCGGAAAACTATGGCTACACCTTC. Translated, it gives CASSPRAGAENYGYTF. Full variable domain (remainder filled in from reference TRBV18 and TRBJ1-2): NAGVMQNPRHLVRRRGQEARLRCSPMKGHSHVYWYRQLPEEGLKFMVYLQKENIIDESGMPKERFSAEFPKEGPSILRIQQVVRGDSAAYFCASSPRAGAENYGYTFGSGTRLTVV.

The rearrangement joins TRBV5-1 to TRBJ1-1, with D possibly TRBD1 on 5 matching bases. CDR3 length: 14 amino acids. Between the trimmed V and J ends, which lost 3 bases and 2 bases, there was a span of 11 bases. Per germline, CDR1 SGHRS and CDR2 YFSETQ. Written as DNA, the CDR3 is TGCGCCAGCAGCTCCCAAGGGGTAAACACTGAAGCTTTCTTT. Its protein product is CASSSQGVNTEAFF. The variable domain in full, completed from reference TRBV5-1 and TRBJ1-1, reads KAGVTQTPRYLIKTRGQQVTLSCSPISGHRSVSWYQQTPGQGLQFLFEYFSETQRNKGNFPGRFSGRQFSNSRSEMNVSTLELGDSALYLCASSSQGVNTEAFFGQGTRLTVV.

The rearrangement joins TRBV3-1 (or the pseudogene TRBV3-2) to TRBJ1-3, with 7 bases lining up with TRBD1. The V and J ends lost 2 bases and 4 bases, in that order; junction bases with no gene match: 5. The CDR3 is made up of 15 amino acids. Germline CDR1 and CDR2: LGHDT and YNNKEL (reference sequence). The CDR3, as DNA: TGTGCCAGCAGCCAAACCTGGGACAGCGGAAACACCATATATTTT. It translates to CASSQTWDSGNTIYF.

This chain connects TRBV5-4 to TRBJ1-6; TRBD1 aligns across 7 bases. This CDR3 comprises 14 residues. Germline CDR1 and CDR2: SGHNT and YYREEE (reference sequence). V trimming: 4 bases; J trimming: 10 bases; junction bases outside the gene matches: 8. CDR3 sequence (DNA): TGTGCCAGCAGCGGGGACAGACGGGGATCACCCCTCCACTTT. Translated, it gives CASSGDRRGSPLHF.

The gene calls are TRBV18 and TRBJ1-3, with D unresolved. In germline, CDR1 is KGHSH, CDR2 LQKENI. The ends were cut back, 3 bases at V and 0 bases at J, with 9 bases in the middle. CDR3 length: 15 amino acids. CDR3: CASSPELTSGNTIYF. For the CDR3, the DNA is TGTGCCAGCTCACCGGAGTTAACCTCTGGAAACACCATATATTTT.

The J gene is TRBJ1-6, the V gene TRBV27; TRBD1 is a possible D gene (6 bases). CDR1 is MNHEY and CDR2 is SMNVEV in the germline V gene (reference sequence). The germline V and J ends were trimmed by 5 bases and 7 bases, with 15 bases remaining between them. The CDR3 extends over 15 amino acids. The CDR3 DNA reads TGTGCCAGCAGTACCAAACAGGGAATCAATTCACCCCTCCACTTT. Translating it yields CASSTKQGINSPLHF.

V gene TRBV5-1 combines with J gene TRBJ1-1; no clear D. Trimming removed 0 bases at V and 1 base at J, with 10 bases between. The CDR3 totals 15 residues. Germline lookup yields CDR1 SGHRS and CDR2 YFSETQ. CDR3 in DNA: TGCGCCAGCAGCTTGGACGGAAACACGAACACTGAAGCTTTCTTT. Its translation: CASSLDGNTNTEAFF.

This rearrangement joins TRBV7-9 to TRBJ1-4; possible D gene TRBD1, 6 bases. The CDR3 totals 13 residues. Germline V lookup: CDR1 SEHNR, CDR2 FQNEAQ (reference sequence). The V end was cut by 4 bases, the J end by 6 bases, with 9 bases between. CDR3 bases: TGTGCCAGCAGCTCGCAGGGGTATGAAAAACTGTTTTTT. Translated: CASSSQGYEKLFF.